The entry below gives a single TCR beta chain sequence along with its context. What it binds is not known. This sample is part of a study of cytomegalovirus exposure and HLA in healthy donors. Study-wide results and limits: Cytomegalovirus-associated TCR beta chains were listed, numbering under 200. Solely CMV serostatus was available to characterize immune exposure. More clonal expansion characterized HLA-associated TCR beta chains than equally common others in a later analysis.

Germline V gene lookup returns CDR1 GTSNPN and CDR2 SVGIG (reference sequence). The germline V and J ends were trimmed by 0 bases and 5 bases, with 10 bases remaining between them. This CDR3 spans 13 amino acids. PCR was performed using 60 Vbeta and 13 Jbeta primers. The table came from immunoSEQ multiplex PCR; TCRdb's copy has only in-frame clones and leaves some out. The sample consists of about 210,000 clones, approximately 86% of them appearing once. The rearrangement links TRBV30 to TRBJ1-2, with D perhaps matching TRBD1 (5 bases). Sequencing input: PBMCs. The receptor's source is a boy between 2 and 10 years old in good health and CMV-seronegative. In DNA form, the CDR3 reads TGTGCCTGGAGTGTATGGGAGGGGTATGGCTACACCTTC. Translation: CAWSVWEGYGYTF.